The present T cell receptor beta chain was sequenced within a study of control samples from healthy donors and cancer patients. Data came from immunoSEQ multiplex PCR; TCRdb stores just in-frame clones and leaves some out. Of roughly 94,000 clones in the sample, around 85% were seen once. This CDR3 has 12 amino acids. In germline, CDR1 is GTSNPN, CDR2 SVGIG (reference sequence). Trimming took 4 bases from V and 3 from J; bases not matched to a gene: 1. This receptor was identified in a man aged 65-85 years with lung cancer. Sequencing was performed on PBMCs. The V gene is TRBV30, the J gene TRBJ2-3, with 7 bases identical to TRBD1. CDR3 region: CAWTTGTDTQYF. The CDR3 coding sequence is TGTGCCTGGACGACAGGGACAGATACGCAGTATTTT.